This T cell receptor (beta chain) was identified in a study of blood T cell repertoires in COVID-19. Across the whole study: Both acute and convalescent COVID-19 samples were obtained from the United States, Italy and Spain. T cells, B-cell-depleted T cells, or PBMCs supplied cDNA or gDNA.

Original methodology: Amplification of reference gene primers was used by the study to estimate nucleated cell counts. The repertoire was sequenced with immunoSEQ multiplex PCR; TCRdb's copy has only in-frame clones and lacks some. V and J calls and clone size are given by that table; D and trimming were obtained from the DNA. The table shows roughly 84,000 clones, with 70% to 85% occurring only once. In germline, CDR1 is ENHRY, CDR2 SYGVKD. The V segment lost 6 bases and the J segment 4 bases; nucleotides outside the gene matches: 9. The CDR3 runs 16 residues. The receptor was isolated from a woman aged 45-60 years with acute or convalescent COVID-19. The sample consisted of peripheral blood. J is TRBJ2-3 and V is TRBV10-3; 11 nucleotides agree with TRBD2. CDR3 residues: CAIRSWTSGHSDTQYF. For the CDR3, the DNA is TGTGCCATCAGATCCTGGACTAGCGGGCACTCAGATACGCAGTATTTT.